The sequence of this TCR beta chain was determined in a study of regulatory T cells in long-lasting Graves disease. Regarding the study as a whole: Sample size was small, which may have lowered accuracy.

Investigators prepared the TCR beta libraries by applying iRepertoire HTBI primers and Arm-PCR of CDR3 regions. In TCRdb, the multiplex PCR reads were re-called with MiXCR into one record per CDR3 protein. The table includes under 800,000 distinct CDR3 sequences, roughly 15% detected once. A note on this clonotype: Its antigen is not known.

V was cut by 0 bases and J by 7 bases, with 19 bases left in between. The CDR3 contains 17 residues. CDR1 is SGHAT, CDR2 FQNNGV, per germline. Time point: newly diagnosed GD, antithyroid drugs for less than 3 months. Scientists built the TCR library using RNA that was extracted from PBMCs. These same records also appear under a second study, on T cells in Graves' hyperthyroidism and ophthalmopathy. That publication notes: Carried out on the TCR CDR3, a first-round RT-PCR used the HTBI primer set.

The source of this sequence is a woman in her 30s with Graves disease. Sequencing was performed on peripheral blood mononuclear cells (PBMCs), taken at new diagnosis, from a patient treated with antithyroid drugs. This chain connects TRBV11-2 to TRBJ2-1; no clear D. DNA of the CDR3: TGTGCCAGCAGCTTAGATCCGGTCGACTCCCCCCGGAATGAGCAGTTCTTC. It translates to CASSLDPVDSPRNEQFF.